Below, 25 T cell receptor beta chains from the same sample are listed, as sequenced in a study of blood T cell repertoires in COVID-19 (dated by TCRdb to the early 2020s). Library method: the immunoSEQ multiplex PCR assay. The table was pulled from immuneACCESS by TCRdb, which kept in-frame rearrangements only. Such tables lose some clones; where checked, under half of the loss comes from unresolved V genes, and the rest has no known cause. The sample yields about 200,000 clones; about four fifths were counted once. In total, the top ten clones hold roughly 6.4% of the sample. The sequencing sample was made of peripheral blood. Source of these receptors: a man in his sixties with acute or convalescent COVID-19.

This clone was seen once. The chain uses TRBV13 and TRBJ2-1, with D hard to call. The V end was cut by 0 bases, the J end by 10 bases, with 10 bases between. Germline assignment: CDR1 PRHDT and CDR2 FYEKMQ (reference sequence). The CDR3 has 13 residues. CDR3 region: CASSLGLAVEQFF. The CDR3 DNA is TGTGCCAGCAGCTTAGGCTTAGCTGTCGAGCAGTTCTTC.

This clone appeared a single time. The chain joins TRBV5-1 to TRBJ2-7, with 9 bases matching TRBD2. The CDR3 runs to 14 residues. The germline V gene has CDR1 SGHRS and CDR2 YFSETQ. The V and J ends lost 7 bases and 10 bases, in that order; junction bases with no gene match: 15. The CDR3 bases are TGCGCCAGCGGACGACAGCGGGGGGATTCTCTCCAGTACTTC. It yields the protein CASGRQRGDSLQYF.

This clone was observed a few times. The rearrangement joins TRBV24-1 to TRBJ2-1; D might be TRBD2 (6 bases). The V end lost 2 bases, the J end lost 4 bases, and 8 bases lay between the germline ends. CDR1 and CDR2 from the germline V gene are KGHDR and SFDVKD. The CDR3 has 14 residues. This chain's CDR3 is CATSDWGLYNEQFF. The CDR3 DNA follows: TGTGCCACCAGTGATTGGGGACTTTACAATGAGCAGTTCTTC.

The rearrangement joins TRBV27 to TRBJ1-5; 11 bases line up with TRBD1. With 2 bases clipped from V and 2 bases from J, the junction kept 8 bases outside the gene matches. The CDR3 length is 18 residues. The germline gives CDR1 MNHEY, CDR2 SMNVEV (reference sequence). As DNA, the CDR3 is TGTGCCAGCAGTTTACTCGGACAGGGGGCTCGGGGCAATCAGCCCCAGCATTTT. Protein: CASSLLGQGARGNQPQHF.

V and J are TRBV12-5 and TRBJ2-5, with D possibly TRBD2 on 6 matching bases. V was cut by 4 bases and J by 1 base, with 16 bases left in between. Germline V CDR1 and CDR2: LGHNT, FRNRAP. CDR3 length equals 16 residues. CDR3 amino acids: CASGSGRDASQETQYF. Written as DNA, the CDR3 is TGTGCTAGTGGTTCGGGGCGGGATGCCTCCCAAGAGACCCAGTACTTC.

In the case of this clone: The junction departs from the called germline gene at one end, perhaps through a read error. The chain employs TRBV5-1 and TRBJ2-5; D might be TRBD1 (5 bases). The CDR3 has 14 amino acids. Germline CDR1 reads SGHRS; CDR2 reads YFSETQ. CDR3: CASTLETAQETQYF. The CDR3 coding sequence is TGCGCCAGCACCTTGGAGACAGCTCAAGAGACCCAGTACTTC.

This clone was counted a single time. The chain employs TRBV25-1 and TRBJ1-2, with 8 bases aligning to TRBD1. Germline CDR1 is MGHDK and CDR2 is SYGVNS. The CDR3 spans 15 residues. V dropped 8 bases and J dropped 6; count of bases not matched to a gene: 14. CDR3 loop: CASSWTGRVFDGYTF. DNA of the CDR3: TGTGCCAGCTCTTGGACAGGGCGAGTCTTTGATGGCTACACCTTC.

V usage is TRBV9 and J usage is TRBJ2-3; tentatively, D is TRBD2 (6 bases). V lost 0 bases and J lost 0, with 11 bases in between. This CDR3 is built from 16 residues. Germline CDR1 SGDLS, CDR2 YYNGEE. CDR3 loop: CASSVGAGSSTDTQYF. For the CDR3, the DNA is TGTGCCAGCAGCGTAGGTGCGGGGTCTAGCACAGATACGCAGTATTTT.

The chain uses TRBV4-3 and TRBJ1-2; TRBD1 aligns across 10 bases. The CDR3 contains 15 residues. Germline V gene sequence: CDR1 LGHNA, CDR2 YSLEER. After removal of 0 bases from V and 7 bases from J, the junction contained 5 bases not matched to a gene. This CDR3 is CASSQDLTGGLGYTF. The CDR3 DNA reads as TGCGCCAGCAGCCAAGATTTGACAGGGGGCCTTGGCTACACCTTC.

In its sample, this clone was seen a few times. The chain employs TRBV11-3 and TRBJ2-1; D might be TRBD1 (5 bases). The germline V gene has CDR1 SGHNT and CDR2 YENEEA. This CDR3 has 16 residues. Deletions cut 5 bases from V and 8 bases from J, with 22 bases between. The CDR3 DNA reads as TGTGCCAGCAGCCTCGGTGGGTTCAGGGATTTCGATGAGCAGTTCTTC. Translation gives CASSLGGFRDFDEQFF.

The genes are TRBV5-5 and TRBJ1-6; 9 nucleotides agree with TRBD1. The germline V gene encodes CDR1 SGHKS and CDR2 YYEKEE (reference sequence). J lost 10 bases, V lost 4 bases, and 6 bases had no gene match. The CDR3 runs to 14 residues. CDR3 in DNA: TGTGCCAGCAGCCCGGGACAGGGTAACTCACCCCTCCACTTT. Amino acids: CASSPGQGNSPLHF.

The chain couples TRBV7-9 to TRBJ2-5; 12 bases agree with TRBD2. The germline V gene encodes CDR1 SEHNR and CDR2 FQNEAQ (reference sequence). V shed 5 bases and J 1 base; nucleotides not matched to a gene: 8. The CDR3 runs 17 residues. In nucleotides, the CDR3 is TGTGCCAGCAGCCGACCCCGGACTAGCGGGGCCCAAGAGACCCAGTACTTC. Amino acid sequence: CASSRPRTSGAQETQYF. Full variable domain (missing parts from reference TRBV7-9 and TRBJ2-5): DTGVSQNPRHKITKRGQNVTFRCDPISEHNRLYWYRQTLGQGPEFLTYFQNEAQLEKSRLLSDRFSAERPKGSFSTLEIQRTEQGDSAMYLCASSRPRTSGAQETQYFGPGTRLLVL.

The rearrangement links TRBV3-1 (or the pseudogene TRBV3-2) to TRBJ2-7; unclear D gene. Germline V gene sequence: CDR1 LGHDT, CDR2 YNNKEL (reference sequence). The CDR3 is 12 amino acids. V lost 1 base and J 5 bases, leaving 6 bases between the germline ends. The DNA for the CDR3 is TGTGCCAGCAGCCAAGGGCTTGACGAGCAGTACTTC. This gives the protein CASSQGLDEQYF.

The CDR3 DNA reads as TGTGCCAGCAGTCAGAGGACAGACACCTATGGCTACACCTTC. This sequence encodes CASSQRTDTYGYTF. The J gene is TRBJ1-2, the V gene TRBV6-2 or TRBV6-3, with D possibly matching TRBD1 (6 bases). Germline CDR1 and CDR2: MNHEY and SVGEGT. The CDR3 runs to 14 residues. V was clipped by 5 bases and J by 4 bases, with 14 bases between them.

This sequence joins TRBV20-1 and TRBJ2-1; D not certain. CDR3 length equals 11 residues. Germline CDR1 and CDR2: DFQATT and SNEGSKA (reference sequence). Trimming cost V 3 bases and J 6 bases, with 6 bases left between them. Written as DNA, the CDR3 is TGCAGTGCTAGGGAGTTCAATGAGCAGTTCTTC. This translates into CSAREFNEQFF.

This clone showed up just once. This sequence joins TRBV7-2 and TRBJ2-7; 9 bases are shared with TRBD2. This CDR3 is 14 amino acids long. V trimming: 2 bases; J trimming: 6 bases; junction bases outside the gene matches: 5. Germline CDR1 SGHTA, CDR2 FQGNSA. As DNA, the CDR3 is TGTGCCAGCAGCTTAACGCGGGGGGGCGCCGAGCAGTACTTC. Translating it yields CASSLTRGGAEQYF.

The CDR3: CASSQDPGDGNQPQHF. CDR3 DNA sequence: TGCGCCAGCAGCCAAGATCCAGGGGACGGCAATCAGCCCCAGCATTTT. V is TRBV4-3 and J is TRBJ1-5; D might be TRBD1 (6 bases). The germline gives CDR1 LGHNA, CDR2 YSLEER. V was shortened by 0 bases and J by 2 bases, with 11 bases between the two germline ends. This CDR3 is 16 amino acids long.

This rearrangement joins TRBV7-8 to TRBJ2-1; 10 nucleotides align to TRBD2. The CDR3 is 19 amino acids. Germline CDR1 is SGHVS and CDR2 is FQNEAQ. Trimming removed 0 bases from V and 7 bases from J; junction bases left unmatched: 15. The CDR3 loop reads CASSLARLAGGWGGNEQFF. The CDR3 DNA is TGTGCCAGCAGCTTAGCGCGTTTAGCGGGAGGTTGGGGAGGGAATGAGCAGTTCTTC.

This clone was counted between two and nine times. CDR3 sequence reads: CASSQLSGGLQPQHF. Written as DNA, the CDR3 is TGCGCCAGCAGCCAGCTGTCAGGGGGCCTTCAGCCCCAGCATTTT. This sequence joins TRBV4-1 and TRBJ1-5; 8 nucleotides agree with TRBD1. The CDR3 is made up of 15 amino acids. The V gene's germline CDR1 is MGHRA and CDR2 YSYEKL. With 3 bases clipped from V and 6 bases from J, the junction kept 7 bases outside the gene matches.

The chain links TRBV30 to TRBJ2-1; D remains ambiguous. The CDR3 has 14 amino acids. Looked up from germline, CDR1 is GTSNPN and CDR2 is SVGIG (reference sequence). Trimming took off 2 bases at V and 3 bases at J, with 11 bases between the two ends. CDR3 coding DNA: TGTGCCTGGAGTTTAGTTCCCCTCTACAATGAGCAGTTCTTC. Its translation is CAWSLVPLYNEQFF.

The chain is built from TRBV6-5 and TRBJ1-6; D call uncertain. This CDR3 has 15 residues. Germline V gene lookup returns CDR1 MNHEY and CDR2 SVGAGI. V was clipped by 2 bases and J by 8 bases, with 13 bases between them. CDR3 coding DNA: TGTGCCAGCAGTTACGGTCGGGGAGTTGATTCACCCCTCCACTTT. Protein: CASSYGRGVDSPLHF.

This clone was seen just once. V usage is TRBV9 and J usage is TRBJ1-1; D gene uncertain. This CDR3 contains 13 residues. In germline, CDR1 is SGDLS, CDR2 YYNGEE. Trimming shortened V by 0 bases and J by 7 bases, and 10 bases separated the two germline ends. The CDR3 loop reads CASSVGSGVEAFF. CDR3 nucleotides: TGTGCCAGCAGCGTAGGTTCCGGGGTTGAAGCTTTCTTT.

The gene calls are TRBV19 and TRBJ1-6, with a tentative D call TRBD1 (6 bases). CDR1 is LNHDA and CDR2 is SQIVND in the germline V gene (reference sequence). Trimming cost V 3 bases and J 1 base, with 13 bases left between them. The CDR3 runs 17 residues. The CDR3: CASSIQAQGSYNSPLHF. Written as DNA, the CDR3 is TGTGCCAGTAGTATCCAGGCACAGGGTTCCTATAATTCACCCCTCCACTTT.

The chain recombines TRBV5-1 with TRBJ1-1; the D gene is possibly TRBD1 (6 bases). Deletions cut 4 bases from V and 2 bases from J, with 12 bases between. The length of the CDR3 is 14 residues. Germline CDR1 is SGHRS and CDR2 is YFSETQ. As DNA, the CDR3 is TGCGCCAGCAGCCCGGACAGCCCTAACACTGAAGCTTTCTTT. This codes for CASSPDSPNTEAFF.

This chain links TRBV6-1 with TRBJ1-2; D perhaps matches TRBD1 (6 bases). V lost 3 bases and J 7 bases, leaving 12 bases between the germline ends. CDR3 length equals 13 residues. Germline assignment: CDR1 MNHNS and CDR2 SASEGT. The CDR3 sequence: CASSESRGGGYTF. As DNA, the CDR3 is TGTGCCAGCAGTGAGAGCAGGGGCGGTGGCTACACCTTC.